Detailed here is one T cell receptor (beta chain). Trimming cost V 0 bases and J 4 bases, with 24 bases left between them. Germline V gene sequence: CDR1 SGHVS, CDR2 FQNEAQ. The CDR3 length is 19 residues. The data stem from a study of control samples from healthy donors and cancer patients. Some clones are missing from TCRdb's copy, which holds only in-frame ones; the method was immunoSEQ multiplex PCR. Here the sample table reports about 200,000 clones. The sequenced sample was blood. The chain combines TRBV7-8 with TRBJ1-2, with a tentative D call TRBD1 (6 bases). The source of this sequence is a woman between 25 and 40 years old in good health. The CDR3 here is CASSLAYPMDSRQLYGYTF. In DNA, the CDR3 is TGTGCCAGCAGCTTAGCATACCCTATGGACAGCCGCCAACTCTATGGCTACACCTTC.